The 16 T cell receptor beta chains reported below all come from one sample, sequenced in a study of blood T cell repertoires in COVID-19. This table comes from immunoSEQ multiplex PCR, and its TCRdb copy is limited to in-frame clones, with some not included. The sample carries roughly 130,000 clones, less than 90% recorded once. Sequencing was done on a sample of PBMCs or T cells enriched from blood (not recorded which). The source is a woman under 40 who had recovered from COVID-19.

This clone was recorded once. This chain connects TRBV6-4 to TRBJ2-1, with 12 bases lining up with TRBD2. Trimming removed 5 bases from V and 0 bases from J; junction bases left unmatched: 5. The CDR3 consists of 17 residues. Per germline, CDR1 MRHNA and CDR2 SNTAGT. This chain's CDR3 is CASSRETSGSSYNEQFF. CDR3 in DNA: TGTGCCAGCAGTCGCGAGACTAGCGGGAGCTCCTACAATGAGCAGTTCTTC.

The J gene is TRBJ1-1, the V gene TRBV25-1; no clear D. The germline V gene encodes CDR1 MGHDK and CDR2 SYGVNS. CDR3 length: 13 amino acids. V lost 7 bases and J 3 bases, leaving 12 bases between the germline ends. In nucleotides, the CDR3 is TGTGCCAGCACACCCCAACTAGACACTGAAGCTTTCTTT. Protein sequence: CASTPQLDTEAFF.

This chain links TRBV30 with TRBJ1-1; D remains ambiguous. CDR1 is GTSNPN and CDR2 is SVGIG in the germline V gene (reference sequence). The ends were cut back, 3 bases at V and 4 bases at J, with 18 bases in the middle. CDR3 length: 15 amino acids. The chain's CDR3 is CAWRHYVGISTEAFF. CDR3 in DNA: TGTGCCTGGAGACACTATGTCGGAATATCCACTGAAGCTTTCTTT.

The chain employs TRBV20-1 and TRBJ1-6; 7 nucleotides agree with TRBD1. CDR1 and CDR2 (germline): DFQATT, SNEGSKA (reference sequence). This CDR3 is built from 17 residues. Trimming removed 3 bases from V and 1 base from J; junction bases left unmatched: 9. The DNA of the CDR3 is TGCAGTGCTAGTAGTACAGGGGTACGATCCTATAATTCACCCCTCCACTTT. Its translation: CSASSTGVRSYNSPLHF.

This chain uses TRBV5-6 with TRBJ2-1, with D hard to call. Germline V gene sequence: CDR1 SGHDT, CDR2 YYEEEE. CDR3 length: 14 residues. Trimming left V 1 base short and J 2 bases short, with 7 bases between. In DNA, the CDR3 is TGTGCCAGCAGCTTGTTCAGCGCCTACAATGAGCAGTTCTTC. It is translated as CASSLFSAYNEQFF.

The chain uses TRBV28 and TRBJ2-1; D is uncertain. The germline V and J ends were trimmed by 4 bases and 6 bases, with 10 bases remaining between them. In germline, CDR1 is MDHEN, CDR2 SYDVKM. This CDR3 comprises 13 residues. The CDR3 DNA follows: TGTGCCAGCAGTTCCCCCCCCAGCAATGAGCAGTTCTTC. Translated, it gives CASSSPPSNEQFF. Full variable domain (missing parts from reference TRBV28 and TRBJ2-1): DVKVTQSSRYLVKRTGEKVFLECVQDMDHENMFWYRQDPGLGLRLIYFSYDVKMKEKGDIPEGYSVSREKKERFSLILESASTNQTSMYLCASSSPPSNEQFFGPGTRLTVL.

The chain employs TRBV28 and TRBJ2-7, with D possibly TRBD1 on 6 matching bases. Germline V gene sequence: CDR1 MDHEN, CDR2 SYDVKM. The V and J ends lost 4 bases and 3 bases respectively, with 19 bases between them. The CDR3 has 16 amino acids. CDR3 loop: CASSSQRRGIHYEQYF. The CDR3 DNA reads TGTGCCAGCAGTTCCCAACGCAGGGGAATCCACTACGAGCAGTACTTC.

J is TRBJ1-6 and V is TRBV19; 7 nucleotides agree with TRBD1. The CDR3 runs 14 residues. Looked up from germline, CDR1 is LNHDA and CDR2 is SQIVND (reference sequence). Losses at the gene ends were 5 bases for V and 6 bases for J; bases not matched to a gene: 4. In DNA form, the CDR3 reads TGTGCCAGTAGTCCGGGGACAGCTAATTCACCCCTCCACTTT. Translation gives CASSPGTANSPLHF.

Details on this clone: Just one base apart from a much larger clone, this may be a read error. CDR3 sequence: CASSSTGNTEAFF. CDR3 in DNA: TGTGCCAGCAGCTCGACAGGGAACACTGAAGCTTTCTTT. This sequence joins TRBV6-1 and TRBJ1-1, with a weak D call TRBD1 (6 bases). Trimming removed 6 bases from V and 1 base from J, with 9 bases in between. The CDR3 has 13 residues. CDR1 MNHNS and CDR2 SASEGT come from the germline V gene.

The chain carries TRBV7-2 and TRBJ2-1; 10 nucleotides match TRBD1. Germline V gene lookup returns CDR1 SGHTA and CDR2 FQGNSA. Trimming removed 6 bases from V and 8 bases from J; junction bases left unmatched: 7. The CDR3 totals 14 residues. CDR3 sequence: CASRKYGTGDEQFF. The DNA of the CDR3 is TGTGCCAGCAGGAAATACGGGACAGGGGATGAGCAGTTCTTC.

V and J are TRBV6-5 and TRBJ2-2, with D perhaps matching TRBD2 (6 bases). The V gene lost 6 bases and the J gene lost 2 bases, with 10 bases spanning the gap. This CDR3 is built from 14 residues. The germline V gene encodes CDR1 MNHEY and CDR2 SVGAGI. The CDR3 spells CASSPGVNTGELFF. The DNA for the CDR3 is TGTGCCAGCAGCCCGGGGGTAAACACCGGGGAGCTGTTTTTT.

The V gene is TRBV5-4, the J gene TRBJ1-2, with TRBD1 matching over 8 bases. Germline V gene data show CDR1 as SGHNT and CDR2 as YYREEE (reference sequence). The CDR3 has 15 amino acids. With V trimmed by 4 bases and J by 4 bases, 9 bases remained unmatched. In nucleotides, the CDR3 is TGTGCCAGCAGCACCCTAGGACAGGGATTCTATGGCTACACCTTC. Protein product: CASSTLGQGFYGYTF.

The chain carries TRBV30 and TRBJ2-3, with 12 bases that match TRBD2. J gave up 10 bases and V 8 bases, and 7 bases lay outside the gene matches. Germline V gives CDR1 GTSNPN, CDR2 SVGIG (reference sequence). The CDR3 length is 12 residues. CDR3: CALSSGRASQYF. The CDR3 DNA is TGTGCCCTTTCTAGCGGGAGGGCCTCGCAGTATTTT. The full variable domain, completed using reference TRBV30 and TRBJ2-3, is SQTIHQWPATLVQPVGSPLSLECTVEGTSNPNLYWYRQAAGRGLQLLFYSVGIGQISSEVPQNLSASRPQDRQFILSSKKLLLSDSGFYLCALSSGRASQYFGPGTRLTVL.

The rearrangement joins TRBV11-2 to TRBJ1-2; 7 nucleotides align to TRBD1. CDR1 is SGHAT, CDR2 FQNNGV, per germline. The CDR3 has 18 residues. V shed 5 bases and J 4 bases; nucleotides not matched to a gene: 19. The CDR3 bases are TGTGCCAGCAGCCCCGGTATTTGGGACAGACCCTTCGGCTATGGCTACACCTTC. Encoded protein: CASSPGIWDRPFGYGYTF.

The rearrangement links TRBV5-1 to TRBJ2-1; 10 nucleotides align to TRBD2. The V gene end was trimmed by 3 bases and the J gene end by 9 bases; junction bases not matched to a gene: 9. Germline V lookup: CDR1 SGHRS, CDR2 YFSETQ. The CDR3 consists of 15 residues. The CDR3 loop reads CASSSILLAGVEQFF. The CDR3, as DNA: TGCGCCAGCAGCTCCATCCTGCTAGCGGGAGTTGAGCAGTTCTTC.

This chain uses TRBV11-2 with TRBJ1-3; 8 nucleotides align to TRBD1. The CDR3 contains 16 residues. V dropped 5 bases and J dropped 0; count of bases not matched to a gene: 6. The germline V gene has CDR1 SGHAT and CDR2 FQNNGV. The CDR3 DNA sequence: TGTGCCAGCAGCCAACCAGGGGGCCGCTCTGGAAACACCATATATTTT. It codes for CASSQPGGRSGNTIYF.